Presented here are 10 T cell receptor beta chains from one specimen sequenced in a study of OX40 agonist ivuxolimab in advanced cancers. The data were produced by immunoSEQ multiplex PCR, yet TCRdb's version contains in-frame clones alone and is incomplete. Of about 72,000 clones listed, 85% to 95% are singletons. The input for sequencing was CD4+ or CD8+ T cells sorted from blood, taken in a trial of the OX40 agonist ivuxolimab. All receptors derive from an adult with an advanced solid tumor such as melanoma, head and neck, liver or kidney cancer.

The chain joins TRBV7-3 to TRBJ2-7; weak D call: TRBD2 (6 bases). This CDR3 is 13 amino acids long. Trimming removed 3 bases at V and 1 base at J, with 7 bases between. The germline CDR1 and CDR2 sequences are SGHTA and FQGTGA. The CDR3 bases are TGTGCCAGCAGCTTCGGGGGTTCCTACGAGCAGTACTTC. It specifies CASSFGGSYEQYF.

This chain connects TRBV6-5 to TRBJ1-1; D not resolved. Trimming removed 1 base from V and 3 bases from J, with 9 bases in between. The CDR3 contains 14 residues. Germline assignment: CDR1 MNHEY and CDR2 SVGAGI. The CDR3: CASSYWDQDTEAFF. The DNA for the CDR3 is TGTGCCAGCAGTTACTGGGATCAGGACACTGAAGCTTTCTTT.

V usage is TRBV27 and J usage is TRBJ1-1; TRBD1 aligns across 10 bases. CDR3 length: 13 amino acids. CDR1 and CDR2 from the germline V gene are MNHEY and SMNVEV (reference sequence). The V and J ends lost 7 bases and 4 bases, in that order; junction bases with no gene match: 3. This CDR3 reads CASTWTGGTEAFF. CDR3 DNA: TGTGCCAGCACCTGGACAGGGGGCACTGAAGCTTTCTTT.

The chain is built from TRBV9 and TRBJ2-7; 11 bases line up with TRBD1. Trimming took 3 bases from V and 2 from J; bases not matched to a gene: 4. Germline-derived CDR1 and CDR2 are SGDLS and YYNGEE. The CDR3 spans 15 residues. Here the CDR3 DNA reads TGTGCCAGCAGCGCCAGGACAGGGGGCCCCTACGAGCAGTACTTC. Its translation is CASSARTGGPYEQYF.

Note on this clone: The sample contains more than one DNA sequence encoding this CDR3. The V and J genes are TRBV29-1 and TRBJ1-1; D gene unclear. This CDR3 region has 11 residues. V gave up 4 bases and J gave up 0 bases, with 3 bases separating them. Germline V gene data show CDR1 as SQVTM and CDR2 as ANQGSEA. CDR3 bases: TGCAGCGTTGTAGTGAACACTGAAGCTTTCTTT. Translating gives CSVVVNTEAFF.

This clone was seen a single time. The chain is built from TRBV27 and TRBJ2-1, with 9 bases fitting TRBD2. The ends lost 3 bases at V and 7 bases at J; junction bases unmatched: 1. The CDR3 consists of 13 residues. Germline V lookup: CDR1 MNHEY, CDR2 SMNVEV (reference sequence). The CDR3 reads CASSFSGSNEQFF. The CDR3, as DNA: TGTGCCAGCAGTTTTAGCGGGAGTAATGAGCAGTTCTTC.

The gene calls are TRBV25-1 and TRBJ2-5; D perhaps matches TRBD2 (5 bases). In germline, CDR1 is MGHDK, CDR2 SYGVNS. This CDR3 region has 14 residues. The V gene lost 3 bases and the J gene lost 5 bases, with 13 bases spanning the gap. The CDR3, as DNA: TGTGCCAGCAGTGATATCGGGGAGAGGGAGACCCAGTACTTC. Amino acid sequence: CASSDIGERETQYF.

This clone has just a few counts. The chain combines TRBV9 with TRBJ1-1; TRBD1 agrees at 9 bases. CDR3 size: 14 residues. Trimming at V came to 2 bases and at J to 7 bases, leaving 6 bases not matched to a gene. CDR1 is SGDLS, CDR2 YYNGEE, per germline. CDR3: CASSVTDRGYEAFF. The DNA for the CDR3 is TGTGCCAGCAGCGTCACGGACAGGGGCTATGAAGCTTTCTTT.

The chain carries TRBV7-9 and TRBJ2-4; 8 positions match TRBD1. In germline, CDR1 is SEHNR, CDR2 FQNEAQ (reference sequence). Trimming cost V 5 bases and J 7 bases; bases outside gene matches: 4. The CDR3 spans 13 residues. The CDR3, as DNA: TGTGCCAGCAGCCCCGGACAGGGTAACATTCAGTACTTC. Translated, it gives CASSPGQGNIQYF. Filled out from reference TRBV7-9 and TRBJ2-4, the complete variable domain reads DTGVSQNPRHKITKRGQNVTFRCDPISEHNRLYWYRQTLGQGPEFLTYFQNEAQLEKSRLLSDRFSAERPKGSFSTLEIQRTEQGDSAMYLCASSPGQGNIQYFGAGTRLSVL.

The CDR3 region is CAISDGGASYGYTF. The CDR3 region has the DNA TGTGCCATCAGTGACGGAGGGGCTTCCTATGGCTACACCTTC. This sequence joins TRBV10-3 and TRBJ1-2; maybe TRBD1 (5 bases). Germline loops: CDR1 ENHRY, CDR2 SYGVKD. V lost 3 bases and J lost 4, with 12 bases in between. The CDR3 runs to 14 residues.